This TCR beta chain was recovered during a study of blood T cell repertoires in COVID-19. Study-level background: Researchers got acute and convalescent COVID-19 samples from the United States, Italy and Spain. Sources were T cells, B-cell-depleted T cells, or PBMCs; the material itself was cDNA or gDNA.

In germline, CDR1 is ENHRY, CDR2 SYGVKD. V was clipped by 2 bases and J by 0 bases, with 8 bases between them. The CDR3 contains 14 residues. Original processing notes: Scientists estimated how many nucleated cells there were by amplifying reference gene primers. This table comes from immunoSEQ multiplex PCR, and its TCRdb copy is limited to in-frame clones, with some not included. V, J and clone size derive from that table, while D and trimming were established from the DNA sequence. The sample has more than 250,000 clones, 84% seen once. The receptor comes from a human donor in a cohort sampled during active COVID-19. Material: peripheral blood. The chain employs TRBV10-3 and TRBJ2-7; D perhaps matches TRBD2 (5 bases). The CDR3 is CAISESGSSYEQYF. The CDR3 region has the DNA TGTGCCATCAGTGAGAGCGGCAGCTCCTACGAGCAGTACTTC.